The 27 T cell receptor beta chains below come from one sample, sequenced in a study of cytomegalovirus exposure and HLA in healthy donors. Assay used: immunoSEQ multiplex PCR; TCRdb lists only in-frame clones, some missing. This sample carries 70,000 to 80,000 clones, around 94% of them seen once, and the ten largest clones take 3.2%. The sample consisted of PBMCs. These receptors were collected from a woman aged 18-29 years in good health and CMV-seropositive.

The J gene is TRBJ2-4, the V gene TRBV11-2, with 11 bases lining up with TRBD2. J lost 6 bases, V lost 4 bases, and 5 bases had no gene match. This CDR3 spans 15 amino acids. From germline, CDR1 is SGHAT and CDR2 FQNNGV. CDR3 sequence reads: CASSSTSGGGNIQYF. DNA for the CDR3: TGTGCCAGCAGCTCTACTAGCGGGGGTGGAAACATTCAGTACTTC.

This rearrangement joins TRBV2 to TRBJ1-5; D gene unclear. The CDR3 is 14 amino acids. V shed 7 bases and J shed 7 bases, with 17 bases lying between them. Per germline, CDR1 SNHLY and CDR2 FYNNEI. CDR3 DNA: TGTGCCAGCACTCGGACCCCTTCGGGGCAGCCCCAGCATTTT. Its translation is CASTRTPSGQPQHF.

This rearrangement joins TRBV5-6 to TRBJ2-5; the D gene is possibly TRBD1 (5 bases). The V end was cut by 1 base, the J end by 7 bases, with 11 bases between. The germline V gene has CDR1 SGHDT and CDR2 YYEEEE. There are 13 residues in the CDR3. The CDR3 is CASSLKGRVTQYF. The CDR3 nucleotides are TGTGCCAGCAGCTTGAAGGGGCGCGTGACCCAGTACTTC.

The rearrangement joins TRBV9 to TRBJ1-1; TRBD1 agrees at 9 bases. The CDR3 contains 15 residues. After removal of 2 bases from V and 2 bases from J, the junction contained 4 bases not matched to a gene. Germline CDR1 reads SGDLS; CDR2 reads YYNGEE. CDR3 coding DNA: TGTGCCAGCAGCGTCCCGACAGGGGGAAACACTGAAGCTTTCTTT. This codes for CASSVPTGGNTEAFF.

The gene calls are TRBV11-3 and TRBJ2-1, with TRBD1 as a possible D gene (6 bases). The CDR3 consists of 16 residues. The germline V gene has CDR1 SGHNT and CDR2 YENEEA. V lost 5 bases and J lost 2, with 16 bases in between. The CDR3 is CASSTRTGIAYNEQFF. DNA of the CDR3: TGTGCCAGCAGCACCAGAACAGGGATAGCCTACAATGAGCAGTTCTTC.

This chain connects TRBV27 to TRBJ1-6; D may be TRBD1 (5 bases). V lost 7 bases to trimming and J lost 7 bases, with 20 bases between them. The germline CDR1 and CDR2 sequences are MNHEY and SMNVEV (reference sequence). The CDR3 covers 16 residues. CDR3 DNA sequence: TGTGCCAGCACCAATGGCCCGGACACCAAAAATTCACCCCTCCACTTT. The encoded protein is CASTNGPDTKNSPLHF.

V gene TRBV6-1 combines with J gene TRBJ2-1, with a possible D match to TRBD1 (5 bases). The CDR3 covers 13 residues. The germline V and J ends were trimmed by 6 bases and 0 bases, with 6 bases remaining between them. In germline, CDR1 is MNHNS, CDR2 SASEGT. The DNA of the CDR3 is TGTGCCAGCAGCAGGGACTCCTACAATGAGCAGTTCTTC. It is translated as CASSRDSYNEQFF.

This rearrangement joins TRBV27 to TRBJ2-1; D is possibly TRBD2 (5 bases). V was pared by 4 bases and J by 12 bases, with 16 bases between. This CDR3 is 13 amino acids long. Looked up from germline, CDR1 is MNHEY and CDR2 is SMNVEV (reference sequence). The CDR3 region is CASSWDAAAVQFF. The CDR3 DNA reads TGTGCCAGCAGTTGGGATGCAGCGGCGGTGCAGTTCTTC.

This sequence joins TRBV11-2 and TRBJ1-1, with D unresolved. V lost 3 bases, J lost 6 bases, and 14 bases lay in between. CDR1 SGHAT and CDR2 FQNNGV come from the germline V gene. CDR3 length: 14 residues. The CDR3 loop reads CASSFGAGVPEAFF. CDR3 DNA: TGTGCCAGCAGCTTCGGAGCTGGAGTGCCTGAAGCTTTCTTT.

In this sample, this clone turned up once. The chain is built from TRBV5-1 and TRBJ2-3; D is undetermined. V lost 0 bases to trimming and J lost 3 bases, with 8 bases between them. Per the germline V gene, CDR1 is SGHRS and CDR2 is YFSETQ. The CDR3 runs to 14 residues. The CDR3 is CASSLEWATDTQYF. CDR3 DNA: TGCGCCAGCAGCTTGGAATGGGCGACAGATACGCAGTATTTT.

DNA of the CDR3: TGTGCCAGCAGTGATCCAACTACTGGGGCCAACGTCCTGACTTTC. It codes for CASSDPTTGANVLTF. The chain joins TRBV6-1 to TRBJ2-6; the D is unclear. The CDR3 consists of 15 residues. V lost 3 bases, J lost 2 bases, and 8 bases lay in between. Germline CDR1 MNHNS, CDR2 SASEGT.

This clone showed up just once. The chain is built from TRBV6-5 and TRBJ2-1, with 9 bases lining up with TRBD1. The trim removed 6 bases at V and 2 bases at J, leaving 5 bases unmatched. Germline CDR1 reads MNHEY; CDR2 reads SVGAGI. The CDR3 is made up of 15 amino acids. The CDR3 DNA follows: TGTGCCAGCAGACGGGGACAGGGCGCCTACAATGAGCAGTTCTTC. Residues: CASRRGQGAYNEQFF.

V and J are TRBV14 and TRBJ1-6; D unclear. Per the germline V gene, CDR1 is SGHDN and CDR2 is FVKESK. The CDR3 sequence is 11 residues long. Deletions cut 2 bases from V and 13 bases from J, with 6 bases between. The CDR3 here is CASSQFPPLHF. The CDR3 region has the DNA TGTGCCAGCAGCCAATTTCCGCCCCTCCACTTT.

The V call is TRBV18, the J call TRBJ2-1; D is perhaps TRBD1 (5 bases). CDR3 size: 15 residues. CDR1 and CDR2 from the germline V gene are KGHSH and LQKENI. V lost 6 bases, J lost 2 bases, and 14 bases lay in between. The CDR3 DNA reads as TGTGCCAGCTCCGCGGACATTATCGCCTACAATGAGCAGTTCTTC. Translation: CASSADIIAYNEQFF. Combining the CDR3 with reference TRBV18 and TRBJ2-1 gives the whole variable domain NAGVMQNPRHLVRRRGQEARLRCSPMKGHSHVYWYRQLPEEGLKFMVYLQKENIIDESGMPKERFSAEFPKEGPSILRIQQVVRGDSAAYFCASSADIIAYNEQFFGPGTRLTVL.

The genes are TRBV30 and TRBJ1-6; maybe TRBD1 (6 bases). Trimming shortened V by 2 bases and J by 8 bases, and 10 bases separated the two germline ends. Per germline, CDR1 GTSNPN and CDR2 SVGIG (reference sequence). There are 13 residues in the CDR3. The CDR3: CAWSRGSDSPLHF. The CDR3 nucleotides read TGTGCCTGGAGTAGGGGGTCTGATTCACCCCTCCACTTT.

This clone was seen only once. This chain uses TRBV6-5 with TRBJ2-1, with 7 bases fitting TRBD1. The CDR3 consists of 13 residues. The germline gives CDR1 MNHEY, CDR2 SVGAGI. Unmatched junction bases numbered 6, after V lost 6 bases and J lost 7 bases. Here the CDR3 reads CASSPNRGNEQFF. Written as DNA, the CDR3 is TGTGCCAGCAGCCCTAACAGGGGAAATGAGCAGTTCTTC.

J is TRBJ1-4 and V is TRBV29-1; 9 nucleotides line up with TRBD1. This CDR3 is built from 13 residues. V gave up 7 bases and J gave up 7 bases; unmatched junction bases: 7. Germline CDR1 and CDR2: SQVTM and ANQGSEA. Written as DNA, the CDR3 is TGCAGCGCAAACCGACAGGGGGGTGAAAAACTGTTTTTT. It is translated as CSANRQGGEKLFF.

The sample holds one count of this clone. The rearrangement joins TRBV20-1 to TRBJ2-1; unclear D gene. V shed 7 bases and J shed 13 bases, with 11 bases lying between them. CDR3 length: 9 residues. Germline V gives CDR1 DFQATT, CDR2 SNEGSKA (reference sequence). CDR3 amino acids: CSGAPLQFF. CDR3 coding DNA: TGCAGTGGGGCCCCTCTCCAGTTCTTC.

This clone was seen more than once but under ten times. The CDR3 loop is CSVVTGAANTEAFF. The CDR3 DNA reads TGCAGCGTGGTGACAGGGGCGGCCAACACTGAAGCTTTCTTT. The chain recombines TRBV29-1 with TRBJ1-1; 8 positions agree with TRBD1. The CDR3 loop spans 14 amino acids. Germline V gene data show CDR1 as SQVTM and CDR2 as ANQGSEA. The V gene end was trimmed by 6 bases and the J gene end by 2 bases; junction bases not matched to a gene: 8.

V and J are TRBV28 and TRBJ1-5; D remains ambiguous. Germline V gene lookup returns CDR1 MDHEN and CDR2 SYDVKM. The CDR3 totals 14 residues. V lost 11 bases to trimming and J lost 3 bases, with 17 bases between them. The CDR3 sequence is CAGGRVGSNQPQHF. The CDR3 DNA reads TGTGCCGGCGGGAGGGTGGGATCCAATCAGCCCCAGCATTTT. Full variable domain (outside the CDR3, taken from reference TRBV28 and TRBJ1-5): DVKVTQSSRYLVKRTGEKVFLECVQDMDHENMFWYRQDPGLGLRLIYFSYDVKMKEKGDIPEGYSVSREKKERFSLILESASTNQTSMYLCAGGRVGSNQPQHFGDGTRLSIL.

This chain connects TRBV11-3 to TRBJ2-7; 10 bases are shared with TRBD2. The junction had 8 bases not matched to a gene; V was cut back by 4 bases and J by 5 bases. The germline V gene encodes CDR1 SGHNT and CDR2 YENEEA. CDR3 length: 15 amino acids. The CDR3 region is CASSSTSGITHEQYF. DNA of the CDR3: TGTGCCAGCAGCTCTACTAGCGGGATAACTCACGAGCAGTACTTC.

The V call is TRBV29-1, the J call TRBJ1-1; D call uncertain. Between the trimmed V and J ends, which lost 4 bases and 0 bases, there was a span of 9 bases. CDR3 length: 13 residues. CDR1 is SQVTM and CDR2 is ANQGSEA in the germline V gene. The CDR3 DNA sequence: TGCAGCGTTGCCAGGAAATTGAACACTGAAGCTTTCTTT. Translating it yields CSVARKLNTEAFF.

The chain employs TRBV5-1 and TRBJ1-1, with D perhaps TRBD1 (5 bases). In germline, CDR1 is SGHRS, CDR2 YFSETQ. Trimming took off 4 bases at V and 0 bases at J, with 13 bases between the two ends. The CDR3 consists of 15 residues. The chain's CDR3 is CASSPRDSLNTEAFF. In nucleotides, the CDR3 is TGCGCCAGCAGCCCCCGGGACTCCTTGAACACTGAAGCTTTCTTT.

This chain joins TRBV5-1 and TRBJ2-3; 10 bases are shared with TRBD2. The germline V gene has CDR1 SGHRS and CDR2 YFSETQ. This CDR3 has 16 amino acids. The V and J ends lost 2 bases and 6 bases, in that order; junction bases with no gene match: 9. DNA of the CDR3: TGCGCCAGCAGCTTAGCGGGAGGGCGGGACTCGGATACGCAGTATTTT. Translated, it gives CASSLAGGRDSDTQYF.

This sequence joins TRBV21-1 and TRBJ1-2. TRBV21-1 is flagged as a pseudogene. The CDR3 covers 19 residues. In nucleotides, the CDR3 is TGTGCCAGCAGCAAAGATCAGGGACGGGGGGCCGTTCCCCTCCATGGCTACACCTTC. Amino acids: CASSKDQGRGAVPLHGYTF.

This chain uses TRBV5-1 with TRBJ1-1, with D maybe TRBD1 (6 bases). Trimming took 0 bases from V and 4 from J, leaving 10 bases between them. The CDR3 is made up of 14 amino acids. The germline V gene has CDR1 SGHRS and CDR2 YFSETQ. For the CDR3, the DNA is TGCGCCAGCAGCTTGGTGCAGGGGTTCACTGAAGCTTTCTTT. Protein: CASSLVQGFTEAFF.

This chain joins TRBV30 and TRBJ2-7; the D gene is possibly TRBD1 (6 bases). The CDR3 totals 12 residues. Trimming removed 4 bases at V and 5 bases at J, with 12 bases between. The germline V gene encodes CDR1 GTSNPN and CDR2 SVGIG (reference sequence). This CDR3 reads CAWTLNRDEQYF. Here the CDR3 DNA reads TGTGCCTGGACCTTAAACAGGGACGAGCAGTACTTC.